This entry describes one T cell receptor (beta chain). The V gene end was trimmed by 6 bases and the J gene end by 5 bases; junction bases not matched to a gene: 7. From germline, CDR1 is MDHEN and CDR2 SYDVKM. The CDR3 length is 14 residues. Using immunoSEQ multiplex PCR, the repertoire was profiled, and TCRdb retains in-frame clones only, with some absent. The top ten clones hold roughly 8% of a sample with under 150,000 clones, 81% of them seen once. The sample originates from a study of blood T cell repertoires in COVID-19. The clonotype comes from a human donor with acute or convalescent COVID-19. The donor label of this sample is uncertain. This rearrangement joins TRBV28 to TRBJ2-3, with TRBD2 matching over 8 bases. Sequenced input: peripheral blood. This CDR3 reads CASSALAGRDTQYF. In nucleotides, the CDR3 is TGTGCCAGCAGCGCTCTAGCGGGTAGAGATACGCAGTATTTT.